This TCR beta chain was sequenced in a study of persistence of HIV-infected CD4 T cells. Study information: A median of approximately eight years of suppressive ART preceded sampling. Up to roughly 180 mL blood was drawn at multiple time points; two donors had single-time leukapheresis.

With regard to this clone: Its specificity is not known.

Study results and limitations: Within sorted populations, more oligoclonal TCRs accompanied more oligoclonal proviruses.

The CDR3 consists of 17 residues. Germline CDR1 KGHSH, CDR2 LQKENI. The V end lost 3 bases, the J end lost 1 base, and 18 bases lay between the germline ends. The libraries were made with immunoSEQ version 4 in survey mode. Produced via immunoSEQ multiplex PCR; TCRdb's table is partial and in-frame only. Of about 45,000 clones in the sample, 80% to 90% were seen once. Anti-CD3/anti-CD28 beads served as a nonspecific positive control stimulus. CD4+ T cells upregulating both CD40 ligand and CD69 were sorted as responding cells. Donors had CD4+ T cell counts above 400 cells/uL and were CMV-seropositive. The TCR was taken from an adult woman with HIV who was CMV-seropositive. The rearrangement uses TRBV18 and TRBJ1-1; no clear D gene. Sequences were derived from CD4+ T cells sorted from PBMCs after roughly 18-hour stimulation, sampled from a patient who received antiretroviral therapy. CDR3 amino acids: CASSPQRRPLANTEAFF. The CDR3 region has the DNA TGTGCCAGCTCACCCCAACGGAGGCCGTTGGCGAACACTGAAGCTTTCTTT.